This T cell receptor (beta chain) was captured by sequencing in a study of T cell repertoires in aging, cancer and after chemotherapy. Looking at the study overall: Patients with glioblastoma brain tumors were sampled before and after temozolomide-based therapy. Approximately 10 million TCR reads were in the whole dataset. Study-wide findings and caveats: Compared with age-matched healthy donors, untreated hematological or solid cancer patients showed higher blood TCR clonality. Across the chemotherapy interval, each cancer cohort showed higher median generation probability, suggesting thymic rebound.

The V end lost 7 bases, the J end lost 1 base, and 23 bases lay between the germline ends. The germline CDR1 and CDR2 sequences are ENHRY and SYGVKD. CDR3 length equals 17 residues. Multiplex touch-down PCR with TRB-A/B primers amplified rearranged V-D-J TRB sequences. Using its own MiXCR run on the multiplex PCR reads, TCRdb lists one record per CDR3 protein. The sample consists of about 1,200 distinct CDR3 sequences, around 15% of them appearing once. TCR beta rearrangements were amplified from peripheral blood genomic DNA. This clonotype was picked up a small number of times. Its cognate antigen is unknown.

The source is a human donor with a solid tumor. Sequences were obtained from blood. The V and J genes are TRBV10-3 and TRBJ2-7; D possibly corresponds to TRBD2 (6 bases). CDR3 DNA sequence: TGTGCCATCATGAAGGGACTGGGTACACATGGGTCCTACGAGCAGTACTTC. Amino acid sequence: CAIMKGLGTHGSYEQYF.